Shown below are 27 T cell receptor beta chains from a single sample sequenced in a study of shared clonotypes between healthy human individuals. Profiling relied on immunoSEQ multiplex PCR, and the TCRdb table lists in-frame clones only, not all of them. The profile shows a few million clones, nearly 97% of them singletons. Sequencing was performed on naive CD4+ T cells sorted from blood. The subset denotes: CD45RA+ positively selected. All receptors come from a man between 18 and 35 years old in good health.

Worth noting for this clone: In the same sample, other DNA sequences code for this CDR3. The V gene is TRBV4-1, the J gene TRBJ2-7; D is undetermined. From germline, CDR1 is MGHRA and CDR2 YSYEKL. V was cut by 1 base and J by 3 bases, with 7 bases left in between. The CDR3 covers 13 residues. In DNA, the CDR3 is TGCGCCAGCAGCCAAGTCGGAGACTACGAGCAGTACTTC. It translates to CASSQVGDYEQYF.

The chain is built from TRBV7-2 and TRBJ2-2; D possibly corresponds to TRBD1 (6 bases). Germline-derived CDR1 and CDR2 are SGHTA and FQGNSA. With 2 bases removed from V and 4 bases from J, the gap between germline ends came to 8 bases. This CDR3 contains 14 residues. The CDR3 reads CASSLYRATGELFF. In nucleotides, the CDR3 is TGTGCCAGCAGCTTATACAGGGCCACCGGGGAGCTGTTTTTT. Full variable domain (outside the CDR3, taken from reference TRBV7-2 and TRBJ2-2): GAGVSQSPSNKVTEKGKDVELRCDPISGHTALYWYRQSLGQGLEFLIYFQGNSAPDKSGLPSDRFSAERTGGSVSTLTIQRTQQEDSAVYLCASSLYRATGELFFGEGSRLTVL.

The CDR3 DNA follows: TGTGCCAGCAGTCGTGGACAGGTCCAAGAGACCCAGTACTTC. Translation: CASSRGQVQETQYF. This chain connects TRBV2 to TRBJ2-5, with 7 bases that match TRBD1. This CDR3 region has 14 residues. Trimming removed 5 bases from V and 1 base from J; junction bases left unmatched: 4. Germline loops: CDR1 SNHLY, CDR2 FYNNEI.

The chain uses TRBV19 and TRBJ1-4; 7 bases fit TRBD1. V shed 7 bases and J 5 bases; nucleotides not matched to a gene: 7. This CDR3 has 14 residues. Germline lookup yields CDR1 LNHDA and CDR2 SQIVND (reference sequence). The CDR3: CASTSTGFNEKLFF. CDR3 nucleotide sequence: TGTGCCAGTACCTCGACAGGGTTCAATGAAAAACTGTTTTTT.

This chain joins TRBV2 and TRBJ2-7; tentative D call: TRBD2 (7 bases). The CDR3 consists of 16 residues. V was trimmed by 5 bases and J by 5 bases, leaving 22 bases between them. Germline assignment: CDR1 SNHLY and CDR2 FYNNEI. The DNA for the CDR3 is TGTGCCAGCAGTAAAGAGGGGGGGACCGATACCCACGAGCAGTACTTC. The encoded protein is CASSKEGGTDTHEQYF.

The chain links TRBV11-3 to TRBJ2-2; D might be TRBD2 (5 bases). Germline V gives CDR1 SGHNT, CDR2 YENEEA. The CDR3 is made up of 15 amino acids. The V end lost 3 bases, the J end lost 4 bases, and 12 bases lay between the germline ends. The CDR3: CASSFSSRGTGELFF. The CDR3 DNA follows: TGTGCCAGCAGCTTCAGCAGCCGGGGCACCGGGGAGCTGTTTTTT. The whole variable domain, filled in from reference TRBV11-3 and TRBJ2-2, reads EAGVVQSPRYKIIEKKQPVAFWCNPISGHNTLYWYLQNLGQGPELLIRYENEEAVDDSQLPKDRFSAERLKGVDSTLKIQPAELGDSAVYLCASSFSSRGTGELFFGEGSRLTVL.

A single count supports this clone. Additional DNA sequences in this sample encode the identical CDR3. The chain couples TRBV18 to TRBJ1-6, with 7 bases aligning to TRBD1. This CDR3 comprises 16 residues. The junction had 6 bases not matched to a gene; V was cut back by 0 bases and J by 7 bases. Germline CDR1 KGHSH, CDR2 LQKENI. CDR3 nucleotides: TGTGCCAGCTCACCACCCAGCCAGGGGGTGAATTCACCCCTCCACTTT. It yields the protein CASSPPSQGVNSPLHF. The variable domain in full, completed from reference TRBV18 and TRBJ1-6, reads NAGVMQNPRHLVRRRGQEARLRCSPMKGHSHVYWYRQLPEEGLKFMVYLQKENIIDESGMPKERFSAEFPKEGPSILRIQQVVRGDSAAYFCASSPPSQGVNSPLHFGNGTRLTVT.

This chain joins TRBV30 and TRBJ1-6; D not certain. The V end lost 7 bases, the J end lost 3 bases, and 16 bases lay between the germline ends. Germline V gives CDR1 GTSNPN, CDR2 SVGIG (reference sequence). This CDR3 comprises 15 residues. CDR3 loop: CAYPVSTNYNSPLHF. The CDR3 region has the DNA TGTGCCTACCCAGTGAGCACCAACTATAATTCACCCCTCCACTTT.

V is TRBV28 and J is TRBJ1-1; possible D gene TRBD1, 6 bases. The germline V gene has CDR1 MDHEN and CDR2 SYDVKM. V was clipped by 6 bases and J by 4 bases, with 21 bases between them. The CDR3 is made up of 16 amino acids. DNA for the CDR3: TGTGCCAGCAGGCTACAGGGAGGGGGGAGGATCACTGAAGCTTTCTTT. Translating it yields CASRLQGGGRITEAFF.

This chain connects TRBV6-1 to TRBJ1-5, with TRBD1 identical over 10 bases. Trimming took 2 bases from V and 6 from J; bases not matched to a gene: 7. Germline V gene data show CDR1 as MNHNS and CDR2 as SASEGT. This CDR3 has 16 residues. The DNA of the CDR3 is TGTGCCAGCAGTGAATGGGACAGGGGACTCAGTCAGCCCCAGCATTTT. Protein product: CASSEWDRGLSQPQHF.

The chain recombines TRBV7-2 with TRBJ2-7; possible D gene TRBD2, 6 bases. Trimming removed 6 bases from V and 2 bases from J, with 14 bases in between. The CDR3 is 14 residues long. Per germline, CDR1 SGHTA and CDR2 FQGNSA. CDR3 nucleotide sequence: TGTGCCAGCAGGGGAATAGCGGCTACCTACGAGCAGTACTTC. Amino acids: CASRGIAATYEQYF.

DNA for the CDR3: TGTGCCAGCATAGGACGGGACAGGGGGCGGACGAGGTATGGCTACACCTTC. Translated: CASIGRDRGRTRYGYTF. This sequence joins TRBV28 and TRBJ1-2; 12 bases fit TRBD1. Germline CDR1 reads MDHEN; CDR2 reads SYDVKM. The V gene end was trimmed by 7 bases and the J gene end by 5 bases; junction bases not matched to a gene: 14. This CDR3 contains 17 residues.

This sequence joins TRBV30 and TRBJ1-5; 8 bases match TRBD1. V was pared by 1 base and J by 4 bases, with 3 bases of the junction left unmatched. The CDR3 has 14 residues. Germline V CDR1 and CDR2: GTSNPN, SVGIG (reference sequence). CDR3 amino acids: CAWSATGGNQPQHF. In DNA form, the CDR3 reads TGTGCCTGGAGTGCTACAGGGGGAAATCAGCCCCAGCATTTT.

The chain recombines TRBV10-1 with TRBJ2-4, with D tentatively TRBD2 (6 bases). V gave up 3 bases and J gave up 1 base, with 13 bases separating them. Germline CDR1 and CDR2: WNHNN and SYGVQD (reference sequence). The CDR3 totals 16 residues. Written as DNA, the CDR3 is TGCGCCAGCAGTGAAGGAGGGAGCCGGGCCAAAAACATTCAGTACTTC. It translates to CASSEGGSRAKNIQYF.

The V gene is TRBV6-1, the J gene TRBJ2-1; the D call may be TRBD1 or TRBD2 (5 bases each). This CDR3 contains 15 residues. Trimming removed 1 base at V and 15 bases at J, with 22 bases between. CDR1 is MNHNS and CDR2 is SASEGT in the germline V gene. CDR3 protein: CASSEVEAGLRGAFF. The CDR3 nucleotides are TGTGCCAGCAGTGAAGTAGAGGCAGGGCTACGGGGTGCGTTCTTC.

In its sample, this clone was seen once. The genes are TRBV28 and TRBJ2-7, with D possibly matching TRBD1 (6 bases). CDR3 length: 12 amino acids. Germline V CDR1 and CDR2: MDHEN, SYDVKM. V was clipped by 8 bases and J by 5 bases, with 13 bases between them. The CDR3, as DNA: TGTGCCAGCCCTATGAGGGGGAACGAGCAGTACTTC. Amino acids: CASPMRGNEQYF.

The chain recombines TRBV5-1 with TRBJ2-5; perhaps TRBD1 as D (5 bases). The CDR3 sequence is 15 residues long. Germline loops: CDR1 SGHRS, CDR2 YFSETQ. Between the trimmed V and J ends, which lost 1 base and 1 base, there was a span of 11 bases. CDR3 bases: TGCGCCAGCAGCTTGCTCGGACATAGCCAAGAGACCCAGTACTTC. This translates into CASSLLGHSQETQYF.

The chain links TRBV5-1 to TRBJ2-5; 8 bases line up with TRBD2. The CDR3 runs 16 residues. The germline gives CDR1 SGHRS, CDR2 YFSETQ. V shed 1 base and J 2 bases; nucleotides not matched to a gene: 7. The CDR3 bases are TGCGCCAGCAGCTTGAGGTGGGCTAGCGGGCAAGAGACCCAGTACTTC. Its protein product is CASSLRWASGQETQYF.

V and J are TRBV21-1 and TRBJ1-5. TRBV21-1 is recorded as a pseudogene. This CDR3 contains 15 residues. The CDR3 loop reads CASSKKGREYQPQHF. The CDR3 region has the DNA TGTGCCAGCAGCAAAAAGGGGAGGGAATATCAGCCCCAGCATTTT.

The rearrangement joins TRBV5-1 to TRBJ1-1; 9 nucleotides agree with TRBD1. The CDR3 has 14 residues. Trimming took 4 bases from V and 11 from J; bases not matched to a gene: 12. The germline CDR1 and CDR2 sequences are SGHRS and YFSETQ. The CDR3 protein is CASSHPNRQGGAFF. Written as DNA, the CDR3 is TGCGCCAGCAGCCACCCAAACCGACAGGGGGGTGCTTTCTTT.

This clone was recorded once. The chain combines TRBV2 with TRBJ1-2; D gene ambiguous. Trimming pared 1 base from V and 8 bases from J, leaving 11 bases between. Germline V gene sequence: CDR1 SNHLY, CDR2 FYNNEI. The CDR3 runs to 13 residues. DNA of the CDR3: TGTGCCAGCAGTGAAGAACCCCCGGGAGGCTACACCTTC. It specifies CASSEEPPGGYTF.

This clone was detected only once. The gene calls are TRBV28 and TRBJ2-7; possible D gene TRBD1, 6 bases. Trimming stripped 5 bases from V and 3 bases from J, with 17 bases between. Germline loops: CDR1 MDHEN, CDR2 SYDVKM. The CDR3 has 15 residues. The CDR3 region is CASSTSGAHFYEQYF. The CDR3 nucleotides read TGTGCCAGCAGTACCTCAGGGGCCCATTTCTACGAGCAGTACTTC.

This clone occurred once. This chain uses TRBV6-6 with TRBJ1-1; D gene uncertain. The CDR3 has 15 amino acids. Germline V lookup: CDR1 MNHNY, CDR2 SVGAGI (reference sequence). The V end was cut by 0 bases, the J end by 0 bases, with 8 bases between. CDR3 loop: CASSYSSGMNTEAFF. As DNA, the CDR3 is TGTGCCAGCAGTTACTCGTCAGGCATGAACACTGAAGCTTTCTTT.

The CDR3 loop is CASRYGDHYGYTF. The CDR3 DNA reads as TGTGCCAGCAGATACGGGGATCACTATGGCTACACCTTC. This chain uses TRBV2 with TRBJ1-2; D gene uncertain. CDR1 and CDR2 (germline): SNHLY, FYNNEI. Trimming removed 6 bases at V and 3 bases at J, with 11 bases between. The CDR3 has 13 amino acids.

Points on this clone: The sample has other DNA sequences that encode this CDR3 too. The rearrangement uses TRBV6-1 and TRBJ2-5, with D perhaps TRBD1 or TRBD2 (5 bases each). Trimming cost V 7 bases and J 5 bases, with 17 bases left between them. The CDR3 spans 14 residues. CDR1 MNHNS and CDR2 SASEGT come from the germline V gene. The CDR3 region is CASTGAGLGETQYF. CDR3 sequence (DNA): TGTGCCAGCACCGGGGCAGGGTTAGGGGAGACCCAGTACTTC.

V and J are TRBV28 and TRBJ2-2; 8 nucleotides agree with TRBD1. With V trimmed by 6 bases and J by 2 bases, 5 bases remained unmatched. This CDR3 region has 15 residues. From germline, CDR1 is MDHEN and CDR2 SYDVKM. In DNA, the CDR3 is TGTGCCAGCAGCCTGACAGGGGAAAACACCGGGGAGCTGTTTTTT. Its protein is CASSLTGENTGELFF.

V gene TRBV18 combines with J gene TRBJ2-3; TRBD2 aligns across 7 bases. Germline V gives CDR1 KGHSH, CDR2 LQKENI. The CDR3 totals 16 residues. After removal of 2 bases from V and 8 bases from J, the junction contained 13 bases not matched to a gene. DNA for the CDR3: TGTGCCAGCTCACCAGTTGACCAGTGGCTAGCGGTTACGCAGTATTTT. It is translated as CASSPVDQWLAVTQYF.